This TCR beta chain was obtained from a study of T-cell reconstitution after alpha-beta-depleted transplantation in children. Study observations and caveats: The origin of alpha-beta T cells about two months after transplant was reportedly several hundred expanded graft clones. Most T-cell counts and diversity one year after the transplant came from T cells that were newly produced. TCRbeta diversity was high at day 60 in some patients (a result of surviving recipient T cells and thymic progenitors).

Preparation of the TCRbeta library was carried out with unique molecular identifiers. One entry per CDR3 protein results from TCRdb running MiXCR on the PCR reads. Here the sample spans about 600,000 distinct CDR3 sequences, 10% to 15% being singletons. The CDR3 extends over 15 amino acids. In germline, CDR1 is MGHDK, CDR2 SYGVNS. V lost 5 bases, J lost 0 bases, and 8 bases lay in between. A few counts support this clonotype. Antigen: not known. Sequenced here: PBMCs, mostly from graft donor cells, sampled 360 days after TCRalphabeta/CD19-depleted stem cell transplant. The chain recombines TRBV25-1 with TRBJ2-6; D gene uncertain. This TCR derives from a male patient younger than 18 who had a stem cell transplant for acute myeloid leukemia, so the T cells may come from the graft donor. The CDR3 sequence: CASSTRPSGANVLTF. CDR3 in DNA: TGTGCCAGCAGTACACGCCCCTCTGGGGCCAACGTCCTGACTTTC.